This T cell receptor (beta chain) was captured by sequencing in a study of blood T cells in healthy people across ages. With respect to this clonotype: Its target is unknown.

Each donor supplied ten milliliters of peripheral blood. Study-level points and caveats: There were more naive CD4+ cells and higher diversity in long-lived donors than in aged donors. It was not known whether donors were CMV positive (a possible confounder of expanded clonotype changes).

Per germline, CDR1 SQVTM and CDR2 ANQGSEA. The CDR3 is 12 residues long. The ends were cut back, 5 bases at V and 7 bases at J, with 11 bases in the middle. The second PCR ran about 6 to 12 cycles with a sample-barcoded 5' primer and J-beta primers. TCRdb passed the 5' RACE reads through MiXCR, listing each CDR3 protein once. The repertoire holds about 690,000 distinct CDR3 sequences, with 40% to 45% as singletons. The material sequenced was blood. The source of this sequence is a man of 80 years or more in good health. The chain carries TRBV29-1 and TRBJ2-2; TRBD1 is a possible D gene (7 bases). This chain's CDR3 is CSVRQGGGELFF. The CDR3 DNA reads TGCAGCGTTCGGCAGGGGGGCGGGGAGCTGTTTTTT.